Below, 28 T cell receptor beta chains from the same sample are listed, as sequenced in a study of regulatory T cells (dated by TCRdb to the late 2010s). The receptor library was made with the immunoSEQ multiplex PCR assay. The multiplex PCR used 52 forward TRBV primers and 13 reverse TRBJ primers, with assay-based and computational corrections for amplification bias. The clones in this table, taken by TCRdb from immuneACCESS, are in-frame only. Not every clone is retained; where verified, under half of the shortfall comes from an unresolved V gene, and the cause of the rest is unknown. For this sample the table gives almost 30,000 clones, of which approximately 90% were detected only once. 1.5% to 1.8% of the sample rests with the top ten. Their antigens remain unidentified. Overall results and qualifications from the work: Enrichment for hydrophobic residues at CDR3 positions 6 and 7 was found in conventional CD4+ T cells from CD3G-deficient patients, suggesting more self-reactive specificities.

Sequencing input: conventional CD4+ T cells sorted from blood. These receptors came from a person between 18 and 30 years old with CD3G deficiency.

The chain carries TRBV18 and TRBJ1-4; D possibly corresponds to TRBD1 (5 bases). Germline V gives CDR1 KGHSH, CDR2 LQKENI. The V and J ends lost 2 bases and 7 bases respectively, with 8 bases between them. The length of the CDR3 is 13 residues. The CDR3 DNA reads TGTGCCAGCTCACCAGGGGGAGGTGAAAAACTGTTTTTT. It translates to CASSPGGGEKLFF.

The genes are TRBV7-2 and TRBJ2-5, with D perhaps assigned TRBD1 or TRBD2 (5 bases each). CDR3 length: 14 amino acids. With 1 base removed from V and 6 bases from J, the gap between germline ends came to 12 bases. In germline, CDR1 is SGHTA, CDR2 FQGNSA. Here the CDR3 reads CASSLGAWGKTQYF. CDR3 sequence (DNA): TGTGCCAGCAGCTTAGGGGCGTGGGGGAAGACCCAGTACTTC.

The genes are TRBV30 and TRBJ2-6; tentatively, D is TRBD2 (5 bases). CDR1 is GTSNPN, CDR2 SVGIG, per germline (reference sequence). The CDR3 covers 17 residues. Trimming removed 0 bases at V and 0 bases at J, with 12 bases between. The CDR3 DNA sequence: TGTGCCTGGAGTGTTGGGCTAGCTGCCTCTGGGGCCAACGTCCTGACTTTC. Residues: CAWSVGLAASGANVLTF.

The CDR3 reads CASSSIRRTEAFF. CDR3 in DNA: TGTGCCAGCAGCTCAATCCGGAGGACTGAAGCTTTCTTT. This rearrangement joins TRBV6-1 to TRBJ1-1; D gene unclear. CDR1 is MNHNS and CDR2 is SASEGT in the germline V gene. V was pared by 6 bases and J by 5 bases, with 13 bases between. The CDR3 sequence is 13 residues long.

The chain links TRBV11-2 to TRBJ1-1; D possibly corresponds to TRBD1 (5 bases). Trimming removed 0 bases at V and 6 bases at J, with 11 bases between. The germline V gene encodes CDR1 SGHAT and CDR2 FQNNGV. There are 14 residues in the CDR3. The CDR3 reads CASSLDQWGAEAFF. CDR3 DNA sequence: TGTGCCAGCAGCTTAGACCAGTGGGGGGCTGAAGCTTTCTTT.

The V and J genes are TRBV28 and TRBJ2-1; D ambiguous. Germline V gene lookup returns CDR1 MDHEN and CDR2 SYDVKM. This CDR3 has 15 residues. V lost 3 bases and J lost 6, with 15 bases in between. CDR3 in amino acids: CASSLAFRSLNEQFF. The CDR3 DNA sequence: TGTGCCAGCAGTTTGGCTTTCCGGAGCCTCAATGAGCAGTTCTTC.

Here the CDR3 reads CASSLALGKDSLFF. CDR3 DNA sequence: TGCGCCAGCAGCTTGGCCCTGGGGAAAGATTCACTGTTTTTT. The J gene is TRBJ1-4, the V gene TRBV5-1; D ambiguous. The CDR3 loop spans 14 amino acids. The germline V gene encodes CDR1 SGHRS and CDR2 YFSETQ. V was shortened by 0 bases and J by 13 bases, with 16 bases between the two germline ends.

The V and J genes are TRBV11-2 and TRBJ1-2, with D possibly TRBD1 on 5 matching bases. CDR3 length: 15 residues. The V and J ends lost 5 bases and 0 bases respectively, with 13 bases between them. Per the germline V gene, CDR1 is SGHAT and CDR2 is FQNNGV. CDR3 sequence (DNA): TGTGCCAGCAGCCCGGGGGGAAGTGCTAACTATGGCTACACCTTC. Amino acid sequence: CASSPGGSANYGYTF.

J is TRBJ2-2 and V is TRBV10-1, with D unresolved. Germline values: CDR1 WNHNN, CDR2 SYGVQD (reference sequence). The V gene lost 0 bases and the J gene lost 5 bases, with 10 bases spanning the gap. This CDR3 has 15 amino acids. CDR3 bases: TGCGCCAGCAGTGAGTCCCGCCAACGGACCGGGGAGCTGTTTTTT. It codes for CASSESRQRTGELFF.

As to this clone: One end of the junction is discordant with germline, which a read error may explain. The chain joins TRBV6-1 to TRBJ2-7, with D perhaps matching TRBD2 (5 bases). CDR3 length: 13 amino acids. The V gene's germline CDR1 is MNHNS and CDR2 SASEGT. CDR3 nucleotide sequence: TGTGCCAGCACCGGAGCGGTTTCCTTCGAGCAGTACTTC. This gives the protein CASTGAVSFEQYF.

V gene TRBV28 combines with J gene TRBJ2-1, with 10 nucleotides matching TRBD1. Germline assignment: CDR1 MDHEN and CDR2 SYDVKM. The CDR3 extends over 13 amino acids. V was pared by 8 bases and J by 9 bases, with 7 bases of the junction left unmatched. The DNA of the CDR3 is TGTGCCAGCGCACTGACAGGGGGCTTTGAGCAGTTCTTC. Translated, it gives CASALTGGFEQFF.

The chain has TRBV10-3 and TRBJ1-1; D is possibly TRBD1 (5 bases). V lost 6 bases to trimming and J lost 4 bases, with 12 bases between them. The CDR3 covers 13 residues. Germline assignment: CDR1 ENHRY and CDR2 SYGVKD. CDR3 sequence (DNA): TGTGCCATCAGGACAGAAGGCGGCACTGAAGCTTTCTTT. It is translated as CAIRTEGGTEAFF.

This sequence joins TRBV6-1 and TRBJ1-2; a possible D gene is TRBD1 (5 bases). From germline, CDR1 is MNHNS and CDR2 SASEGT. V was trimmed by 7 bases and J by 2 bases, leaving 14 bases between them. This CDR3 has 14 amino acids. CDR3 amino acids: CASKAGTGNYGYTF. The CDR3, as DNA: TGTGCCAGCAAGGCAGGGACGGGGAACTATGGCTACACCTTC.

This clone was counted a single time. This rearrangement joins TRBV5-1 to TRBJ2-7; D gene unclear. The CDR3 extends over 13 amino acids. CDR1 and CDR2 from the germline V gene are SGHRS and YFSETQ. The V end lost 2 bases, the J end lost 3 bases, and 9 bases lay between the germline ends. The CDR3 sequence: CASSLTPNYEQYF. The DNA for the CDR3 is TGCGCCAGCAGCTTAACCCCTAACTACGAGCAGTACTTC. The whole variable domain, filled in from reference TRBV5-1 and TRBJ2-7, reads KAGVTQTPRYLIKTRGQQVTLSCSPISGHRSVSWYQQTPGQGLQFLFEYFSETQRNKGNFPGRFSGRQFSNSRSEMNVSTLELGDSALYLCASSLTPNYEQYFGPGTRLTVT.

This clone appeared a few times. The chain employs TRBV9 and TRBJ1-4; 8 positions match TRBD1. This CDR3 has 17 residues. Unmatched junction bases numbered 13, after V lost 2 bases and J lost 7 bases. CDR1 and CDR2 from the germline V gene are SGDLS and YYNGEE. The CDR3 sequence is CASSVRDRRVGGEKLFF. The CDR3, as DNA: TGTGCCAGCAGCGTTCGGGACAGGAGGGTCGGAGGTGAAAAACTGTTTTTT.

V and J are TRBV6-6 and TRBJ1-1, with D tentatively TRBD1 (5 bases). V lost 4 bases to trimming and J lost 1 base, with 10 bases between them. Germline V CDR1 and CDR2: MNHNY, SVGAGI (reference sequence). The CDR3 consists of 14 residues. The CDR3 sequence is CASSLRGTNTEAFF. The CDR3 DNA reads as TGTGCCAGCAGTTTACGGGGGACGAACACTGAAGCTTTCTTT.

V gene TRBV6-4 combines with J gene TRBJ2-3, with D possibly matching TRBD2 (6 bases). CDR3 length: 14 amino acids. CDR1 and CDR2 (germline): MRHNA, SNTAGT. The V end was cut by 7 bases, the J end by 2 bases, with 13 bases between. CDR3 in amino acids: CASTAGLATDTQYF. The CDR3 DNA sequence: TGTGCCAGCACAGCGGGCCTGGCCACAGATACGCAGTATTTT.

This chain links TRBV19 with TRBJ2-5; D is ambiguous. Near its end, the DNA agrees better with TRBJ2-7, so the J call may be wrong. The CDR3 contains 12 residues. Germline lookup yields CDR1 LNHDA and CDR2 SQIVND (reference sequence). This CDR3 reads CASSGSGDEQYF. For the CDR3, the DNA is TGTGCCAGTAGTGGCTCCGGTGACGAGCAGTACTTC.

The CDR3: CASTGAGYGYTF. The CDR3 nucleotides are TGTGCCAGCACAGGGGCAGGCTATGGCTACACCTTC. This chain links TRBV28 with TRBJ1-2; D possibly corresponds to TRBD1 (6 bases). Germline V gene lookup returns CDR1 MDHEN and CDR2 SYDVKM. The CDR3 totals 12 residues. V was pared by 7 bases and J by 4 bases, with 10 bases between.

This clone has more than one count but fewer than ten. The chain is built from TRBV27 and TRBJ2-2; no clear D. Germline-derived CDR1 and CDR2 are MNHEY and SMNVEV (reference sequence). The V gene lost 3 bases and the J gene lost 4 bases, with 3 bases spanning the gap. The CDR3 runs 12 residues. The CDR3: CASSFGTGELFF. CDR3 coding DNA: TGTGCCAGCAGTTTCGGCACCGGGGAGCTGTTTTTT.

The V call is TRBV6-1, the J call TRBJ2-7, with D possibly matching TRBD1 (5 bases). Trimming removed 5 bases at V and 5 bases at J, with 10 bases between. The germline V gene has CDR1 MNHNS and CDR2 SASEGT. This CDR3 contains 12 residues. In nucleotides, the CDR3 is TGTGCCAGCAGTTGGCAGGGTAACGAGCAGTACTTC. Translation gives CASSWQGNEQYF.

This clone was counted a single time. This chain links TRBV5-1 with TRBJ2-3, with 9 bases lining up with TRBD2. Germline V lookup: CDR1 SGHRS, CDR2 YFSETQ. The J segment lost 2 bases and the V segment lost 5 bases, leaving 3 bases of the junction unmatched. CDR3 length equals 14 residues. The CDR3 DNA follows: TGCGCCAGCAGTAGCGGGAGAATCACAGATACGCAGTATTTT. Its protein product is CASSSGRITDTQYF.

The chain employs TRBV19 and TRBJ1-4; D might be TRBD1 (5 bases). V was clipped by 6 bases and J by 3 bases, with 20 bases between them. Looked up from germline, CDR1 is LNHDA and CDR2 is SQIVND (reference sequence). This CDR3 has 17 residues. CDR3 coding DNA: TGTGCCAGTAGACTCCGGGACGGAAAGAGACCTAATGAAAAACTGTTTTTT. As protein: CASRLRDGKRPNEKLFF. Looking up the rest from reference TRBV19 and TRBJ1-4 gives the full variable domain: DGGITQSPKYLFRKEGQNVTLSCEQNLNHDAMYWYRQDPGQGLRLIYYSQIVNDFQKGDIAEGYSVSREKKESFPLTVTSAQKNPTAFYLCASRLRDGKRPNEKLFFGSGTQLSVL.

V and J are TRBV5-1 and TRBJ2-6; no firm D call. This CDR3 is built from 15 residues. Trimming cost V 5 bases and J 4 bases, with 13 bases left between them. Per germline, CDR1 SGHRS and CDR2 YFSETQ. The CDR3 DNA reads TGCGCCAGCAGGCCAGGAGTTACCGGGGCCAACGTCCTGACTTTC. Translation: CASRPGVTGANVLTF.

The chain joins TRBV28 to TRBJ2-5; 10 bases fit TRBD2. CDR3 length: 18 amino acids. CDR1 and CDR2 (germline): MDHEN, SYDVKM. With V trimmed by 6 bases and J by 4 bases, 17 bases remained unmatched. The CDR3 spells CASRLPGLARRKGETQYF. In DNA form, the CDR3 reads TGTGCCAGCAGACTTCCGGGACTAGCGAGGAGGAAGGGAGAGACCCAGTACTTC.

The chain is built from TRBV5-1 and TRBJ2-3; D assignment may be TRBD1 or TRBD2 (6 bases each). Between the trimmed V and J ends, which lost 4 bases and 4 bases, there was a span of 16 bases. Germline V gives CDR1 SGHRS, CDR2 YFSETQ. CDR3 length equals 15 residues. The CDR3 loop is CASSRGQGRADTQYF. DNA for the CDR3: TGCGCCAGCAGCCGGGGGCAGGGAAGAGCAGATACGCAGTATTTT.

The chain links TRBV13 to TRBJ2-3; D unclear. The V and J ends lost 2 bases and 6 bases respectively, with 12 bases between them. The CDR3 runs 14 residues. Germline-derived CDR1 and CDR2 are PRHDT and FYEKMQ (reference sequence). CDR3 loop: CASSLLIAGDTQYF. The CDR3 DNA follows: TGTGCCAGCAGCTTACTGATCGCCGGCGATACGCAGTATTTT.

In its sample, this clone was seen once. V is TRBV28 and J is TRBJ1-2; D is ambiguous. The CDR3 has 14 amino acids. Trimming shortened V by 2 bases and J by 6 bases, and 13 bases separated the two germline ends. Germline lookup yields CDR1 MDHEN and CDR2 SYDVKM. The DNA for the CDR3 is TGTGCCAGCAGTTTAAGGGCCAAAATCGATGGCTACACCTTC. Amino acid sequence: CASSLRAKIDGYTF.